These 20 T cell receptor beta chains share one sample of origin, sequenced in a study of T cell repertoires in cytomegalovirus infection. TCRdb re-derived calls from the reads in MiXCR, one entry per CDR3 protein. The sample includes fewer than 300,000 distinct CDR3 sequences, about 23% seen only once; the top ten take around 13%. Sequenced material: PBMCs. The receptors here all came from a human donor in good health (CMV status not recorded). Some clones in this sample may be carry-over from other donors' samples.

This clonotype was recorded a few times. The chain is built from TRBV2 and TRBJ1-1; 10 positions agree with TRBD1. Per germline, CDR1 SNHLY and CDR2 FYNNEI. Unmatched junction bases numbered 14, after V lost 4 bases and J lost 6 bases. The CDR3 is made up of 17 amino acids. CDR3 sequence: CASSGPRDRGMGAEAFF. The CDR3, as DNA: TGTGCCAGCAGTGGCCCCCGGGACAGGGGTATGGGCGCTGAAGCTTTCTTT.

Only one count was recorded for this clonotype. The CDR3 is CASSFNYNYEQYV. CDR3 bases: TGTGCCAGCAGCTTTAACTACAACTACGAGCAGTACGTC. The chain links TRBV7-2 to TRBJ2-7, with unresolved D. CDR1 and CDR2 from the germline V gene are SGHTA and FQGNSA. Trimming removed 3 bases from V and 3 bases from J, with 9 bases in between. This CDR3 has 13 residues.

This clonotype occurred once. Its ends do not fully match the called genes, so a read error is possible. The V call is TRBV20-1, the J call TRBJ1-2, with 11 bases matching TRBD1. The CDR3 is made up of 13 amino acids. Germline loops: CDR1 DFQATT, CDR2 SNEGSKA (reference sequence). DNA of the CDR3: TGCAGTGCTAGAGCCGGGACAGGGGGATCTTTGGCCTTC. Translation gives CSARAGTGGSLAF.

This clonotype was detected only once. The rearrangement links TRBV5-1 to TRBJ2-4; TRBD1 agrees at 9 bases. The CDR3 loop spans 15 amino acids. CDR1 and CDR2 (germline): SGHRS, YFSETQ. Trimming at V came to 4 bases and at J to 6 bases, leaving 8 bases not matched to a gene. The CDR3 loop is CASSNVPGQGNIQYF. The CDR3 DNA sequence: TGCGCCAGCAGCAACGTACCGGGACAGGGAAACATTCAGTACTTC. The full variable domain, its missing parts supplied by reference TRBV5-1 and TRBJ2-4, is KAGVTQTPRYLIKTRGQQVTLSCSPISGHRSVSWYQQTPGQGLQFLFEYFSETQRNKGNFPGRFSGRQFSNSRSEMNVSTLELGDSALYLCASSNVPGQGNIQYFGAGTRLSVL.

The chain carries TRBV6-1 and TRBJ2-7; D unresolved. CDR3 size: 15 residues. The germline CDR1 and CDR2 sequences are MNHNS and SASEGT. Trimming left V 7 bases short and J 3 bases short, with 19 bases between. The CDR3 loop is CASTPLSARSYEQYF. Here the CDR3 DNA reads TGTGCCAGCACTCCACTAAGCGCCAGGAGCTACGAGCAGTACTTC.

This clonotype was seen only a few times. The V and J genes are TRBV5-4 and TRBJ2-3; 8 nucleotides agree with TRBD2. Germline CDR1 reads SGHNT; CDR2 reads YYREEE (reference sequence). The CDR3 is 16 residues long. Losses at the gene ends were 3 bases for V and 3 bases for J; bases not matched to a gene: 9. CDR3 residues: CASSSRLAPLTDTQYF. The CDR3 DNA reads TGTGCCAGCAGCTCGCGACTAGCGCCTCTGACAGATACGCAGTATTTT.

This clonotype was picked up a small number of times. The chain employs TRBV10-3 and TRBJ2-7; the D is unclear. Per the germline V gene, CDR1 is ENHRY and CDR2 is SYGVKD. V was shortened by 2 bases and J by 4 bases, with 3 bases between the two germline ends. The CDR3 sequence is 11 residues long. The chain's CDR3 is CAISEGYEQYF. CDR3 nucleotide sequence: TGTGCCATCAGTGAGGGATACGAGCAGTACTTC.

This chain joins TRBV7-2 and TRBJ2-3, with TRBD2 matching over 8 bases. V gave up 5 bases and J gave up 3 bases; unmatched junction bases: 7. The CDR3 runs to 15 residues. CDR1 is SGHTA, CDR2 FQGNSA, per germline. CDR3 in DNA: TGTGCCAGCAGCAGCGGGGGAGAGAGGACAGATACGCAGTATTTT. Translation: CASSSGGERTDTQYF.

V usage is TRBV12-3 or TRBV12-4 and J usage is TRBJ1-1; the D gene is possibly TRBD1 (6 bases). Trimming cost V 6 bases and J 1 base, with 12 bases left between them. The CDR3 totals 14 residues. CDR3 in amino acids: CASSHETGNTEAFF. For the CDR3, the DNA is TGTGCCAGCAGCCACGAGACAGGGAACACTGAAGCTTTCTTT.

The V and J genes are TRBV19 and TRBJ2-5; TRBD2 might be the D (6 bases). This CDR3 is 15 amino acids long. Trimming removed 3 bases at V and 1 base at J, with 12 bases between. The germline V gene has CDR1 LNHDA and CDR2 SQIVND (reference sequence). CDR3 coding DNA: TGTGCCAGTAGTATCAGGGCGGGGACCCAAGAGACCCAGTACTTC. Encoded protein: CASSIRAGTQETQYF.

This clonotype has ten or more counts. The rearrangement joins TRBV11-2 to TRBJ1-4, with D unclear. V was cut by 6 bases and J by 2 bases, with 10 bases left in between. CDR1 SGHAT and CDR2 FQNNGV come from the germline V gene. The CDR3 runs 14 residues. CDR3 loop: CASSLDTTNEKLFF. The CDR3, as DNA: TGTGCCAGCAGTCTTGACACTACTAATGAAAAACTGTTTTTT.

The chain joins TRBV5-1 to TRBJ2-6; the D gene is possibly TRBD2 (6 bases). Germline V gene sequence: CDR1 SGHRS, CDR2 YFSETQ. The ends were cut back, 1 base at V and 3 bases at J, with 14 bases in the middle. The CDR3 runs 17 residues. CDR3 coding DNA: TGCGCCAGCAGCTTGCGAATCGGGGGTGGTGGGGCCAACGTCCTGACTTTC. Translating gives CASSLRIGGGGANVLTF. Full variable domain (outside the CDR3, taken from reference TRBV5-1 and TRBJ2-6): KAGVTQTPRYLIKTRGQQVTLSCSPISGHRSVSWYQQTPGQGLQFLFEYFSETQRNKGNFPGRFSGRQFSNSRSEMNVSTLELGDSALYLCASSLRIGGGGANVLTFGAGSRLTVL.

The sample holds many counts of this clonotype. In DNA form, the CDR3 reads TGTGCCAGCAGCCATGGGGGCAATGAGCAGTTCTTC. Protein sequence: CASSHGGNEQFF. The chain uses TRBV3-1 and TRBJ2-1, with D perhaps matching TRBD1 or TRBD2 (5 bases each). CDR1 is LGHDT and CDR2 is YNNKEL in the germline V gene (reference sequence). This CDR3 is built from 12 residues. V dropped 3 bases and J dropped 6 bases, with 6 bases sitting between them.

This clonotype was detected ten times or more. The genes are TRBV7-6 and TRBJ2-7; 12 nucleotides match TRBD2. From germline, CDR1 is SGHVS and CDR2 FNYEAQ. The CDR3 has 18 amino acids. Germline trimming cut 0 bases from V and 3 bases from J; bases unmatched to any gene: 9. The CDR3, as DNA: TGTGCCAGCAGCTTAGCTCCCCGGACTAGCGGGGTGTACTACGAGCAGTACTTC. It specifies CASSLAPRTSGVYYEQYF.

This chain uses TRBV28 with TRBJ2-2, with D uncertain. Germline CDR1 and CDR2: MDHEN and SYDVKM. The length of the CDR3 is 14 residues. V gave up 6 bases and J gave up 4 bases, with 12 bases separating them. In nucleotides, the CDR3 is TGTGCCAGCAGCCTTGGGTGGCGCACCGGGGAGCTGTTTTTT. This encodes CASSLGWRTGELFF.

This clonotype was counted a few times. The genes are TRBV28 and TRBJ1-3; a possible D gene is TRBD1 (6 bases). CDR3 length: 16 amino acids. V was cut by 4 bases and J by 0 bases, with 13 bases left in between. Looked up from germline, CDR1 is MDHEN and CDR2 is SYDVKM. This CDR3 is CASSSWRTDSGNTIYF. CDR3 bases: TGTGCCAGCAGTTCCTGGAGGACAGACTCTGGAAACACCATATATTTT.

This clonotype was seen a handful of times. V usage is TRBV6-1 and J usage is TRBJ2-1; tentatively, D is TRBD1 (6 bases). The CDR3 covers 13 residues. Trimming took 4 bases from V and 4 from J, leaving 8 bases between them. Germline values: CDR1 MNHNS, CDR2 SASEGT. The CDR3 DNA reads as TGTGCCAGCAGTGGACAGGTATACAATGAGCAGTTCTTC. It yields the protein CASSGQVYNEQFF.

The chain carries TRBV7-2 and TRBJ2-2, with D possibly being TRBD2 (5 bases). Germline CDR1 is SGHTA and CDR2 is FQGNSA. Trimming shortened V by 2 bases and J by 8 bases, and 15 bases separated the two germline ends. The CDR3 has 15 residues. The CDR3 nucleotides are TGTGCCAGCAGCTTAAATGTCGGAGGAGTGGGGGAGCTGTTTTTT. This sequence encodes CASSLNVGGVGELFF.

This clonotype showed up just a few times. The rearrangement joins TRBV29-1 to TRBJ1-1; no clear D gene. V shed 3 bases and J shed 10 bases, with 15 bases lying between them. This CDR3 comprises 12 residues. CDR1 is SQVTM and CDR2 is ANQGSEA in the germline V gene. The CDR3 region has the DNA TGCAGCGTTGATAAAGGTGGGGAGGCAGCTTTCTTT. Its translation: CSVDKGGEAAFF.

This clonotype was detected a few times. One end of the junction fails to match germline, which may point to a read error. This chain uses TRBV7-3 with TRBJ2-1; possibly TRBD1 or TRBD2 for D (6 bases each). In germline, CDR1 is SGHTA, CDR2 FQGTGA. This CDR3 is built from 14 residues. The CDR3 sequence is CASSSTKTGTEQSF. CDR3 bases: TGTGCCAGCAGCTCCACTAAAACAGGGACTGAGCAGTCCTTC.